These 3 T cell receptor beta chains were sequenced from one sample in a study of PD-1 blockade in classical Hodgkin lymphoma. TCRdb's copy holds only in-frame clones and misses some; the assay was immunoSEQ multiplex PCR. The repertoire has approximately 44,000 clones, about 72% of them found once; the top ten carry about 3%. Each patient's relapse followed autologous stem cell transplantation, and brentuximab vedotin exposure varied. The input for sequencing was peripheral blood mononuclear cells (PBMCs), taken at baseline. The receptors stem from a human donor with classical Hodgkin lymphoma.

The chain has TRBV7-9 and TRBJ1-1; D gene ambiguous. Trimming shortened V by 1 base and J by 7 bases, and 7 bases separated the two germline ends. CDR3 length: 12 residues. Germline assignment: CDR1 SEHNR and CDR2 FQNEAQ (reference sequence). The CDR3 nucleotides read TGTGCCAGCAGCTTAGAGACGGATGAAGCTTTCTTT. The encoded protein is CASSLETDEAFF. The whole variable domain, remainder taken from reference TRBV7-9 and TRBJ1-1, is DTGVSQNPRHKITKRGQNVTFRCDPISEHNRLYWYRQTLGQGPEFLTYFQNEAQLEKSRLLSDRFSAERPKGSFSTLEIQRTEQGDSAMYLCASSLETDEAFFGQGTRLTVV.

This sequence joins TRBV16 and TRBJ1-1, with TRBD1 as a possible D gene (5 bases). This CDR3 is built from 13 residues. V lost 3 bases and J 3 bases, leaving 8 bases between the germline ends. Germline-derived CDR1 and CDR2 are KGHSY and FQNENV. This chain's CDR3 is CASSHSGHTEAFF. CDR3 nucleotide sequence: TGTGCCAGCAGCCATTCGGGGCACACTGAAGCTTTCTTT. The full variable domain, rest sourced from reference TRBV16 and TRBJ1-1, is GEEVAQTPKHLVRGEGQKAKLYCAPIKGHSYVFWYQQVLKNEFKFLISFQNENVFDETGMPKERFSAKCLPNSPCSLEIQATKLEDSAVYFCASSHSGHTEAFFGQGTRLTVV.

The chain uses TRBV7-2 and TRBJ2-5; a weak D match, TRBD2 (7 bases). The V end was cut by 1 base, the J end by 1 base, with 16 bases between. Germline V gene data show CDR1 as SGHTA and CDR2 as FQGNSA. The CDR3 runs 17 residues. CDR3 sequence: CASSLGGGHVVQETQYF. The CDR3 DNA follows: TGTGCCAGCAGCTTAGGGGGGGGACACGTAGTCCAAGAGACCCAGTACTTC.